Here is one TCR beta chain with its context. No antigen is known for it. The record originates from a study of HIV-infected patients and healthy controls. Reverse transcription used approximately 500 ng RNA and constant-region primers for alpha and beta. Alpha and beta chain libraries were made separately by chain-specific third strand synthesis with multiplexing indices. From the 5' RACE reads, TCRdb called clonotypes with MiXCR, one entry per CDR3 protein. The sample records some 4,000 distinct CDR3 sequences, about 14% being singletons. General study points: Healthy control repertoires had roughly threefold more distinct CDR3s than untreated HIV+ repertoires, and higher Shannon diversity.

The V gene's germline CDR1 is SGHTA and CDR2 FQGNSA. This CDR3 has 12 amino acids. Deletions cut 5 bases from V and 4 bases from J, with 9 bases between. No cell fractionation was done, so the repertoire covers all unsorted peripheral blood T cells. The chain joins TRBV7-2 to TRBJ2-7; D assignment may be TRBD1 or TRBD2 (6 bases each). The specimen was blood, collected before antiretroviral therapy. This clonotype was sampled from an adult with HIV infection. This chain's CDR3 is CASSGGQYEQYF. CDR3 nucleotide sequence: TGTGCCAGCAGCGGGGGGCAGTACGAGCAGTACTTC.